Given below is one T cell receptor beta chain in context. Its antigen is not known. Time point noted: about six months of natalizumab therapy. Samples T1 and T2 were drawn at 6 and 12 months of therapy, respectively. The sample originates from a study of multiple sclerosis patients with progressive multifocal leukoencephalopathy. Overall study findings and caveats: Before and during natalizumab, the clones expanded at PML already existed.

Some clones are missing from TCRdb's copy, which holds only in-frame ones; the method was immunoSEQ multiplex PCR. The table records 25,000 to 35,000 clones, just under 90% of them present only once. This CDR3 contains 16 residues. V trimming: 2 bases; J trimming: 4 bases; junction bases outside the gene matches: 8. Germline V gene data show CDR1 as MNHEY and CDR2 as SMNVEV (reference sequence). The sequence derives from a human donor with multiple sclerosis. The specimen was PBMCs, collected from a patient treated with natalizumab. The chain uses TRBV27 and TRBJ1-1; 9 nucleotides agree with TRBD1. CDR3: CASSLGTGIFSTEAFF. The CDR3 bases are TGTGCCAGCAGTTTAGGGACAGGGATATTTAGCACTGAAGCTTTCTTT.